The entry that follows covers one T cell receptor (beta chain) sequence. The antigen is unknown. The record originates from a study of cytomegalovirus exposure and HLA in healthy donors. Study information: The study's early data release held approximately 91 million unique TCRs from HLA-typed donors.

V dropped 1 base and J dropped 0 bases, with 4 bases sitting between them. This CDR3 has 13 amino acids. The germline V gene encodes CDR1 MNHNS and CDR2 SASEGT. Study-level points and caveats: Later analysis placed DRB1 highest and HLA-C lowest in TCR association rates, which differed by HLA locus.

The PCR contained 60 Vbeta and 13 Jbeta primers. Per the original methods: In a later analysis, the count reached 80 million or so unique TCR beta chains, with about 9.9 million shared. TCRdb keeps only in-frame clones here, not all; method: immunoSEQ multiplex PCR. The DNA was the basis for D and trimming; V, J and clone size are from that table. The sample shows around 150,000 clones, 80% to 90% of them seen only once. The V and J genes are TRBV6-1 and TRBJ2-7; D is unresolved. Sample: PBMCs. The clonotype originates from a man aged 45-60 years in good health and CMV-seropositive. Written as DNA, the CDR3 is TGTGCCAGCAGTGAAGTCAACTCCTACGAGCAGTACTTC. Protein product: CASSEVNSYEQYF.